What follows are 27 T cell receptor beta chains derived from one specimen sequenced in a study of blood T cell repertoires in COVID-19. TCRdb's copy holds only in-frame clones and misses some; the assay was immunoSEQ multiplex PCR. The sample comprises some 200,000 clones, about 86% of which are singletons, and about 2.7% rests with the top ten. Sequencing input: peripheral blood. These receptors were collected from a human donor with acute or convalescent COVID-19. The donor label of this sample is uncertain.

The rearrangement uses TRBV5-4 and TRBJ1-2; TRBD1 matches 10 bases. The CDR3 is made up of 13 amino acids. Unmatched junction bases numbered 6, after V lost 5 bases and J lost 8 bases. In germline, CDR1 is SGHNT, CDR2 YYREEE (reference sequence). For the CDR3, the DNA is TGTGCCAGCAGGTCGACAGGGGGCAACGGCTACACCTTC. Its translation is CASRSTGGNGYTF.

V and J are TRBV6-5 and TRBJ2-7, with D tentatively TRBD2 (5 bases). Germline V lookup: CDR1 MNHEY, CDR2 SVGAGI. The CDR3 consists of 13 residues. Trimming took off 0 bases at V and 3 bases at J, with 6 bases between the two ends. CDR3 residues: CASSYSRDYEQYF. Written as DNA, the CDR3 is TGTGCCAGCAGTTACTCGAGGGACTACGAGCAGTACTTC.

The rearrangement uses TRBV6-5 and TRBJ2-7; 8 bases match TRBD2. Trimming took 7 bases from V and 4 from J; bases not matched to a gene: 12. The CDR3 runs 15 residues. Per the germline V gene, CDR1 is MNHEY and CDR2 is SVGAGI. This CDR3 is CASKVTGLAGYEQYF. The DNA for the CDR3 is TGTGCCAGCAAGGTCACCGGACTAGCAGGGTACGAGCAGTACTTC.

The chain employs TRBV2 and TRBJ1-4; 7 bases align to TRBD1. The CDR3 covers 14 residues. The V gene's germline CDR1 is SNHLY and CDR2 FYNNEI. V was pared by 5 bases and J by 8 bases, with 8 bases of the junction left unmatched. DNA for the CDR3: TGTGCCAGCAGTCAGACAGGGAAGGACGAAAAACTGTTTTTT. It translates to CASSQTGKDEKLFF.

The chain joins TRBV7-2 to TRBJ2-3; 15 nucleotides align to TRBD2. The V segment lost 5 bases and the J segment 6 bases; nucleotides outside the gene matches: 6. The CDR3 has 16 amino acids. Germline CDR1 SGHTA, CDR2 FQGNSA. The CDR3 sequence is CASSRGLAGGIDTQYF. CDR3 nucleotide sequence: TGTGCCAGCAGCCGGGGACTAGCGGGGGGAATCGATACGCAGTATTTT.

The V call is TRBV3-1 (or the pseudogene TRBV3-2), the J call TRBJ2-3; 14 bases align to TRBD2. The CDR3 has 19 amino acids. V gave up 3 bases and J gave up 4 bases; unmatched junction bases: 12. CDR1 and CDR2 (germline): LGHDT, YNNKEL (reference sequence). Here the CDR3 DNA reads TGTGCCAGCAGCCAGGGACTAGCGGGGGACCCCCAGCATGCAGATACGCAGTATTTT. Translated, it gives CASSQGLAGDPQHADTQYF.

This clone was picked up a small number of times. The V call is TRBV5-5, the J call TRBJ2-1, with 8 bases aligning to TRBD1. CDR1 SGHKS and CDR2 YYEKEE come from the germline V gene (reference sequence). V dropped 0 bases and J dropped 3; count of bases not matched to a gene: 11. The CDR3 covers 18 residues. The CDR3 sequence: CASSLALAGGSNYNEQFF. CDR3 bases: TGTGCCAGCAGCTTGGCTTTGGCAGGGGGCTCTAACTACAATGAGCAGTTCTTC.

In DNA, the CDR3 is TGCAGCGTTCAACCGGGGAACACTGAAGCTTTCTTT. Its translation: CSVQPGNTEAFF. The chain uses TRBV29-1 and TRBJ1-1; D is undetermined. The V end lost 5 bases, the J end lost 1 base, and 8 bases lay between the germline ends. Germline V CDR1 and CDR2: SQVTM, ANQGSEA. CDR3 length: 12 amino acids.

The chain joins TRBV4-2 to TRBJ2-5; a possible D gene is TRBD2 (5 bases). The CDR3 has 13 residues. Between the trimmed V and J ends, which lost 0 bases and 5 bases, there was a span of 7 bases. The V gene's germline CDR1 is LGHNA and CDR2 YNFKEQ. In DNA, the CDR3 is TGTGCCAGCAGCCAAGATAGGAGGGAGACCCAGTACTTC. It is translated as CASSQDRRETQYF.

The rearrangement uses TRBV12-3 or TRBV12-4 and TRBJ1-1, with D maybe TRBD1 (6 bases). Trimming shortened V by 3 bases and J by 6 bases, and 8 bases separated the two germline ends. This CDR3 is 12 amino acids long. CDR3 bases: TGTGCCAGCAGTTTGTCAGGGGCTGAAGCTTTCTTT. Encoded protein: CASSLSGAEAFF.

V usage is TRBV2 and J usage is TRBJ1-4; tentatively, D is TRBD1 (6 bases). This CDR3 region has 16 residues. CDR1 is SNHLY, CDR2 FYNNEI, per germline. Trimming removed 5 bases from V and 0 bases from J, with 13 bases in between. The CDR3 loop reads CASSSQGSATNEKLFF. The CDR3 DNA sequence: TGTGCCAGCAGTTCACAGGGCTCTGCAACTAATGAAAAACTGTTTTTT.

The chain employs TRBV19 and TRBJ1-1; no firm D call. The V gene's germline CDR1 is LNHDA and CDR2 SQIVND (reference sequence). The CDR3 loop spans 15 amino acids. Trimming took 4 bases from V and 9 from J, leaving 21 bases between them. The CDR3 loop is CASSTAHGREEKAFF. The CDR3 bases are TGTGCCAGTAGTACCGCTCACGGACGGGAGGAGAAAGCTTTCTTT.

This clone was observed a single time. The chain employs TRBV30 and TRBJ1-2; 9 nucleotides line up with TRBD1. After removal of 0 bases from V and 5 bases from J, the junction contained 7 bases not matched to a gene. The CDR3 loop spans 15 amino acids. CDR1 and CDR2 from the germline V gene are GTSNPN and SVGIG (reference sequence). This CDR3 is CAWSVSGTGSYGYTF. The CDR3 DNA sequence: TGTGCCTGGAGTGTATCCGGGACAGGGTCATATGGCTACACCTTC.

The chain has TRBV19 and TRBJ1-4; a weak D match, TRBD1 (5 bases). Germline CDR1 is LNHDA and CDR2 is SQIVND (reference sequence). V lost 3 bases to trimming and J lost 8 bases, with 16 bases between them. The CDR3 runs 15 residues. The CDR3 sequence is CASSMAAQVGEKLFF. The CDR3 DNA sequence: TGTGCCAGTAGTATGGCTGCACAGGTTGGCGAAAAACTGTTTTTT.

The V call is TRBV28, the J call TRBJ2-7, with TRBD1 identical over 10 bases. V lost 2 bases and J lost 6; bases outside the gene matches: 10. This CDR3 contains 16 residues. Germline values: CDR1 MDHEN, CDR2 SYDVKM. The CDR3 sequence is CASSLNSGTGVSEQYF. The CDR3 DNA reads TGTGCCAGCAGTTTAAACTCCGGGACAGGGGTGAGCGAGCAGTACTTC.

The chain has TRBV6-6 and TRBJ1-3, with 9 nucleotides matching TRBD1. In germline, CDR1 is MNHNY, CDR2 SVGAGI (reference sequence). V was clipped by 6 bases and J by 4 bases; unmatched bases: 7. This CDR3 spans 15 amino acids. The CDR3 here is CASREQGADGNTIYF. The CDR3 region has the DNA TGTGCCAGCAGGGAACAGGGGGCAGACGGAAACACCATATATTTT.

CDR3 DNA sequence: TGTGCCTGGAGTCCCGGACTAGCGGGAGGTCAAGAGACCCAGTACTTC. As protein: CAWSPGLAGGQETQYF. The gene calls are TRBV30 and TRBJ2-5; 14 nucleotides line up with TRBD2. Germline V gives CDR1 GTSNPN, CDR2 SVGIG (reference sequence). Trimming at V came to 2 bases and at J to 2 bases, leaving 4 bases not matched to a gene. This CDR3 comprises 16 residues.

The chain recombines TRBV19 with TRBJ1-1; D unresolved. CDR1 is LNHDA and CDR2 is SQIVND in the germline V gene (reference sequence). Trimming stripped 2 bases from V and 4 bases from J, with 11 bases between. CDR3 length: 14 residues. The CDR3 spells CASSITGGGTEAFF. CDR3 sequence (DNA): TGTGCCAGTAGTATAACGGGCGGAGGCACTGAAGCTTTCTTT.

The V and J genes are TRBV2 and TRBJ1-2; D call uncertain. CDR1 and CDR2 from the germline V gene are SNHLY and FYNNEI. The germline V and J ends were trimmed by 1 base and 2 bases, with 11 bases remaining between them. This CDR3 has 15 amino acids. CDR3 sequence (DNA): TGTGCCAGCAGTGAAGGCGGAGCCTTAAACTATGGCTACACCTTC. It specifies CASSEGGALNYGYTF.

This chain connects TRBV6-5 to TRBJ2-7; 9 bases map to TRBD1. With 6 bases clipped from V and 6 bases from J, the junction kept 9 bases outside the gene matches. Germline loops: CDR1 MNHEY, CDR2 SVGAGI. This CDR3 region has 14 residues. CDR3 loop: CASRRQGVEFEQYF. CDR3 nucleotides: TGTGCCAGCAGACGACAGGGGGTGGAGTTCGAGCAGTACTTC.

The rearrangement uses TRBV11-2 and TRBJ1-6, with 9 bases identical to TRBD1. V shed 1 base, J shed 9 bases, and the junction held 7 bases outside the gene matches. The CDR3 is 16 residues long. CDR1 and CDR2 from the germline V gene are SGHAT and FQNNGV. This chain's CDR3 is CASSLVGTGLGSPLHF. The CDR3 coding sequence is TGTGCCAGCAGCTTAGTGGGGACAGGGTTAGGTTCACCCCTCCACTTT.

The gene calls are TRBV7-9 and TRBJ1-1, with 8 bases fitting TRBD1. The CDR3 is made up of 14 amino acids. Germline assignment: CDR1 SEHNR and CDR2 FQNEAQ (reference sequence). The junction had 6 bases not matched to a gene; V was cut back by 5 bases and J by 4 bases. This chain's CDR3 is CASSQTGEGTEAFF. For the CDR3, the DNA is TGTGCCAGCAGCCAGACAGGGGAAGGCACTGAAGCTTTCTTT.

This clone was counted a single time. CDR3 bases: TGTGCCAGCAGCTTAGAGGGGTTGGGCAATTCACCCCTCCACTTT. Amino acids: CASSLEGLGNSPLHF. This chain connects TRBV7-9 to TRBJ1-6; TRBD1 is a possible D gene (5 bases). Germline loops: CDR1 SEHNR, CDR2 FQNEAQ (reference sequence). V lost 1 base and J 7 bases, leaving 11 bases between the germline ends. This CDR3 comprises 15 residues.

About this clone: Different DNA sequences within this sample yield the same CDR3. The gene calls are TRBV2 and TRBJ1-5; 7 positions match TRBD1. This CDR3 contains 13 residues. The germline V gene has CDR1 SNHLY and CDR2 FYNNEI. V lost 4 bases, J lost 4 bases, and 1 base stayed unmatched. CDR3 loop: CASSGQGNQPQHF. CDR3 sequence (DNA): TGTGCCAGCAGTGGACAGGGAAATCAGCCCCAGCATTTT.

This chain uses TRBV27 with TRBJ2-2; TRBD1 aligns across 7 bases. Losses at the gene ends were 6 bases for V and 4 bases for J; bases not matched to a gene: 5. The CDR3 runs to 14 residues. Germline CDR1 reads MNHEY; CDR2 reads SMNVEV (reference sequence). CDR3 nucleotide sequence: TGTGCCAGCAGCGGGACAGCTTTCACCGGGGAGCTGTTTTTT. Translation: CASSGTAFTGELFF.

This rearrangement joins TRBV19 to TRBJ2-2, with 10 bases matching TRBD2. The CDR3 extends over 18 amino acids. V dropped 5 bases and J dropped 6; count of bases not matched to a gene: 15. Germline assignment: CDR1 LNHDA and CDR2 SQIVND (reference sequence). The CDR3 nucleotides read TGTGCCAGTAGTGGGCTAGCGGGGGCCTCCAGCGGGCCCGGGGAGCTGTTTTTT. Residues: CASSGLAGASSGPGELFF.

The rearrangement links TRBV7-2 to TRBJ1-2, with D possibly being TRBD1 (6 bases). V lost 4 bases and J 0 bases, leaving 9 bases between the germline ends. The CDR3 spans 14 residues. CDR1 is SGHTA and CDR2 is FQGNSA in the germline V gene. The CDR3 nucleotides are TGTGCCAGCAGCTCAGGGGTGTCTAACTATGGCTACACCTTC. Its translation is CASSSGVSNYGYTF.